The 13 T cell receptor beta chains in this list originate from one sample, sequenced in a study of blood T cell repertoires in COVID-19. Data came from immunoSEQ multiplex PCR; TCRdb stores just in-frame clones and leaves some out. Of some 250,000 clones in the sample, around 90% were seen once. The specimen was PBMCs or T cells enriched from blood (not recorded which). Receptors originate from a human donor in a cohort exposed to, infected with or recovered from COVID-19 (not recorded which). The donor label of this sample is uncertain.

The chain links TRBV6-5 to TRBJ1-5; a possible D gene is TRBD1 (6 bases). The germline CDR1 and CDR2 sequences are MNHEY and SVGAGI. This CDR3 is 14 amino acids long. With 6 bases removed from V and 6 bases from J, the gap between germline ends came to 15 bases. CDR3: CASRKGGEIQPQHF. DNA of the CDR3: TGTGCCAGCAGGAAAGGGGGGGAGATTCAGCCCCAGCATTTT.

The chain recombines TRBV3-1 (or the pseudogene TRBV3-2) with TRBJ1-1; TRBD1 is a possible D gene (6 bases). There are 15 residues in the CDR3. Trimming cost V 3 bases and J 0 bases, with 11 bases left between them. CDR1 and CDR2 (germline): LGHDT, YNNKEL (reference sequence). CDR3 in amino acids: CASSHGQILNTEAFF. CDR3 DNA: TGTGCCAGCAGCCACGGACAGATTCTGAACACTGAAGCTTTCTTT.

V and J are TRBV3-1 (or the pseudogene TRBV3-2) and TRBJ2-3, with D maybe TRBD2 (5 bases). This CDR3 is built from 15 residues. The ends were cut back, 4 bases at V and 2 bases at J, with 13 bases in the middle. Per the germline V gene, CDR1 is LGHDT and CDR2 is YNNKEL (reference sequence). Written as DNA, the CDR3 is TGTGCCAGCAGCCTCCCCGGGGAGTCCACAGATACGCAGTATTTT. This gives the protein CASSLPGESTDTQYF.

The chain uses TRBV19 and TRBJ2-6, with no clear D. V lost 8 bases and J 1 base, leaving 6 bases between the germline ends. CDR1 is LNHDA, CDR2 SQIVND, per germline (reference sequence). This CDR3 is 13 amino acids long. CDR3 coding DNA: TGTGCCAGTTTACATTCTGGGGCCAACGTCCTGACTTTC. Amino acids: CASLHSGANVLTF.

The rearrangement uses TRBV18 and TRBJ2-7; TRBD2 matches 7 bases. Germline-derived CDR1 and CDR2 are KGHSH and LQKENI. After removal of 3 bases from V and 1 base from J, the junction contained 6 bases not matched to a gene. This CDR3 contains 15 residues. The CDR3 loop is CASSPPGGLSYEQYF. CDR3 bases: TGTGCCAGCTCACCCCCGGGAGGCCTTTCCTACGAGCAGTACTTC.

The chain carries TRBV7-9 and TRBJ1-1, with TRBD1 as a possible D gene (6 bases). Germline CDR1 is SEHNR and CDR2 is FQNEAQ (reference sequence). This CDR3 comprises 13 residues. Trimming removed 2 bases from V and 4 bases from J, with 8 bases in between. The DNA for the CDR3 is TGTGCCAGCAGCTTACAGGGGCTCACTGAAGCTTTCTTT. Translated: CASSLQGLTEAFF.

The chain's CDR3 is CASSLWVLQGAYNEQFF. Written as DNA, the CDR3 is TGTGCCAGCAGCTTATGGGTTCTTCAGGGGGCCTACAATGAGCAGTTCTTC. The gene calls are TRBV7-2 and TRBJ2-1; TRBD1 aligns across 7 bases. There are 17 residues in the CDR3. Germline loops: CDR1 SGHTA, CDR2 FQGNSA. After removal of 2 bases from V and 2 bases from J, the junction contained 9 bases not matched to a gene.

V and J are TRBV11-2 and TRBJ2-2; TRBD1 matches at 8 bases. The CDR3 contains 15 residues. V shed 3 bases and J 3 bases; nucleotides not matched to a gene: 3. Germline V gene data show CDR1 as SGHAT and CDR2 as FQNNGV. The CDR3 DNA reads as TGTGCCAGCAGCTTGACAGGGGCCTACACCGGGGAGCTGTTTTTT. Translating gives CASSLTGAYTGELFF.

CDR3 in amino acids: CASSRTSGGAYEQYF. The CDR3 DNA follows: TGTGCCAGCAGCCGGACTAGCGGGGGGGCCTACGAGCAGTACTTC. V and J are TRBV6-5 and TRBJ2-7; 15 nucleotides match TRBD2. This CDR3 comprises 15 residues. Losses at the gene ends were 6 bases for V and 2 bases for J; bases not matched to a gene: 2. The germline V gene has CDR1 MNHEY and CDR2 SVGAGI.

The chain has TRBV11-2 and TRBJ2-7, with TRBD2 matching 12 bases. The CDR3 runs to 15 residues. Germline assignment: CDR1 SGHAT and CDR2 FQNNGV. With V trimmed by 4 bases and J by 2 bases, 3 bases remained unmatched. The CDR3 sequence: CASSSLAGGPYEQYF. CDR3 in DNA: TGTGCCAGCAGCTCCCTAGCGGGGGGGCCCTACGAGCAGTACTTC. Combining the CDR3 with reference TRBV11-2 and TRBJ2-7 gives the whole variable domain EAGVAQSPRYKIIEKRQSVAFWCNPISGHATLYWYQQILGQGPKLLIQFQNNGVVDDSQLPKDRFSAERLKGVDSTLKIQPAKLEDSAVYLCASSSLAGGPYEQYFGPGTRLTVT.

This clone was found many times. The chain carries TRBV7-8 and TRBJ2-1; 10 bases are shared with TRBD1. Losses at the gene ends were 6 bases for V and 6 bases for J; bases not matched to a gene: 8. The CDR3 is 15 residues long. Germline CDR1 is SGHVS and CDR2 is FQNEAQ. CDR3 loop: CASSSPWDRGNEQFF. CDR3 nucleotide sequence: TGTGCCAGCAGTTCACCTTGGGACAGGGGCAATGAGCAGTTCTTC. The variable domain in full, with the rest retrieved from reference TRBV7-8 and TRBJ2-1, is GAGVSQSPRYKVAKRGQDVALRCDPISGHVSLFWYQQALGQGPEFLTYFQNEAQLDKSGLPSDRFFAERPEGSVSTLKIQRTQQEDSAVYLCASSSPWDRGNEQFFGPGTRLTVL.

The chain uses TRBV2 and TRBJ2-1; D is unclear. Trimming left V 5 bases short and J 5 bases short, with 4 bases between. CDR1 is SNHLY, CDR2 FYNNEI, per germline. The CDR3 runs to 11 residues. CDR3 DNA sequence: TGTGCCAGCAGTATCGACAATGAGCAGTTCTTC. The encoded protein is CASSIDNEQFF.

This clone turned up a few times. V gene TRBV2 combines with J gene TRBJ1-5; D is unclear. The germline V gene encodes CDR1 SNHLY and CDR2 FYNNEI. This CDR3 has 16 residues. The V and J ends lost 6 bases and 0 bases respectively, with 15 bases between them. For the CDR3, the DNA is TGTGCCAGCAGAAAGGCGTGGAGATATAGCAATCAGCCCCAGCATTTT. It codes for CASRKAWRYSNQPQHF.